Below are 26 T cell receptor beta chains sequenced from a single sample in a study of spatial heterogeneity in lung cancer. TCRdb reanalysed the 5' RACE reads using MiXCR and keeps one entry per CDR3 protein. This sample has about 35,000 distinct CDR3 sequences, with around 3.1% found just once. Time point given: sample taken at primary tumor resection. This specimen consisted of normal lung tissue next to the tumor, obtained at surgery. The receptor set was obtained from a male donor with early-stage non-small cell lung cancer.

This clonotype was observed many times. The J gene is TRBJ2-3, the V gene TRBV5-4, with D tentatively TRBD1 (5 bases). The V end was cut by 5 bases, the J end by 2 bases, with 9 bases between. The length of the CDR3 is 13 residues. Looked up from germline, CDR1 is SGHNT and CDR2 is YYREEE (reference sequence). CDR3 DNA: TGTGCCAGCAGAGTAGGGGCCACAGATACGCAGTATTTT. Amino acid sequence: CASRVGATDTQYF.

This clonotype occurred many times. The chain uses TRBV27 and TRBJ2-3, with D perhaps TRBD2 (6 bases). This CDR3 spans 15 amino acids. The germline CDR1 and CDR2 sequences are MNHEY and SMNVEV (reference sequence). V lost 5 bases, J lost 2 bases, and 14 bases lay in between. Here the CDR3 reads CASSLRDFNTDTQYF. For the CDR3, the DNA is TGTGCCAGCAGTCTCCGGGACTTTAACACAGATACGCAGTATTTT.

This clonotype was detected many times. The genes are TRBV6-2 or TRBV6-3 and TRBJ2-2; D is possibly TRBD1 or TRBD2 (5 bases each). Trimming cost V 4 bases and J 4 bases, with 7 bases left between them. The CDR3 consists of 13 residues. Germline V gene data show CDR1 as MNHEY and CDR2 as SVGEGT. CDR3 sequence: CASSWGTTGELFF. The DNA of the CDR3 is TGTGCCAGCAGTTGGGGGACCACCGGGGAGCTGTTTTTT.

This clonotype was seen repeatedly, ten times or more. The chain combines TRBV5-1 with TRBJ2-5; D might be TRBD1 or TRBD2, each matching 5 bases. Trimming pared 6 bases from V and 0 bases from J, leaving 12 bases between. The germline V gene encodes CDR1 SGHRS and CDR2 YFSETQ. The CDR3 contains 14 residues. DNA of the CDR3: TGCGCCAGCAATCGGGACCCCCACCAAGAGACCCAGTACTTC. The encoded protein is CASNRDPHQETQYF. Drawing the rest from reference TRBV5-1 and TRBJ2-5, the complete variable domain is KAGVTQTPRYLIKTRGQQVTLSCSPISGHRSVSWYQQTPGQGLQFLFEYFSETQRNKGNFPGRFSGRQFSNSRSEMNVSTLELGDSALYLCASNRDPHQETQYFGPGTRLLVL.

There are many counts of this clonotype. This chain joins TRBV7-3 and TRBJ2-5; 7 bases match TRBD2. The length of the CDR3 is 14 residues. Germline V CDR1 and CDR2: SGHTA, FQGTGA. The V and J ends lost 5 bases and 5 bases, in that order; junction bases with no gene match: 8. As DNA, the CDR3 is TGTGCCAGCAGCCCCCATGCGGGAGATGAGACCCAGTACTTC. Its protein is CASSPHAGDETQYF.

This clonotype was recorded many times. This sequence joins TRBV5-1 and TRBJ2-7; D is undetermined. This CDR3 is built from 13 residues. CDR1 is SGHRS, CDR2 YFSETQ, per germline. V was shortened by 0 bases and J by 2 bases, with 6 bases between the two germline ends. The CDR3 region has the DNA TGCGCCAGCAGCTTGGCCGTCGCCTACGAGCAGTACTTC. Translated, it gives CASSLAVAYEQYF.

The chain combines TRBV28 with TRBJ1-6; D might be TRBD1 (5 bases). Germline values: CDR1 MDHEN, CDR2 SYDVKM. Deletions cut 3 bases from V and 7 bases from J, with 10 bases between. CDR3 length equals 14 residues. The CDR3 DNA sequence: TGTGCCAGCAGTTTGAGGGACCTAAATTCACCCCTCCACTTT. This codes for CASSLRDLNSPLHF.

Ten or more counts support this clonotype. The V call is TRBV5-1, the J call TRBJ2-3; the D gene is possibly TRBD2 (6 bases). The CDR3 length is 15 residues. The V end lost 4 bases, the J end lost 1 base, and 13 bases lay between the germline ends. The germline CDR1 and CDR2 sequences are SGHRS and YFSETQ. CDR3: CASSIRDSRTDTQYF. DNA of the CDR3: TGCGCCAGCAGCATTCGGGACTCTCGCACAGATACGCAGTATTTT.

Ten or more counts support this clonotype. This CDR3 reads CASSPGYALDTQYF. CDR3 coding DNA: TGTGCCAGCAGCCCCGGCTACGCTCTCGATACGCAGTATTTT. This sequence joins TRBV3-1 and TRBJ2-3; D ambiguous. This CDR3 is built from 14 residues. Trimming took off 4 bases at V and 6 bases at J, with 14 bases between the two ends. Germline CDR1 LGHDT, CDR2 YNNKEL (reference sequence).

The table lists this clonotype with many counts. CDR3 residues: CASSPYGRDQPQHF. The CDR3 DNA sequence: TGTGCCAGCAGCCCTTACGGGAGGGATCAGCCCCAGCATTTT. V gene TRBV6-2 or TRBV6-3 combines with J gene TRBJ1-5; D remains unclear. The V gene lost 6 bases and the J gene lost 5 bases, with 14 bases spanning the gap. Germline V gives CDR1 MNHEY, CDR2 SVGEGT. This CDR3 contains 14 residues.

In its sample, this clonotype was seen many times. The chain employs TRBV11-2 and TRBJ2-5, with D possibly matching TRBD1 (5 bases). The CDR3 sequence is 14 residues long. V lost 5 bases, J lost 7 bases, and 17 bases lay in between. Germline CDR1 and CDR2: SGHAT and FQNNGV. The CDR3 region is CASSPNQGSTTQYF. Here the CDR3 DNA reads TGTGCCAGCAGCCCGAACCAGGGTTCAACGACCCAGTACTTC.

This clonotype appeared many times. The chain couples TRBV7-2 to TRBJ1-6; no firm D call. The CDR3 extends over 14 amino acids. Germline V gives CDR1 SGHTA, CDR2 FQGNSA. Deletions cut 5 bases from V and 7 bases from J, with 12 bases between. CDR3 amino acids: CASSAGSDNSPLHF. The CDR3 DNA sequence: TGTGCCAGCAGCGCCGGGTCGGACAATTCACCCCTCCACTTT.

This clonotype was found many times. The chain employs TRBV5-6 and TRBJ2-3, with D uncertain. Trimming cost V 4 bases and J 2 bases, with 8 bases left between them. Germline-derived CDR1 and CDR2 are SGHDT and YYEEEE. The CDR3 loop spans 13 amino acids. CDR3 amino acids: CASSQQHTDTQYF. The CDR3, as DNA: TGTGCCAGCAGCCAACAGCACACAGATACGCAGTATTTT.

This clonotype was picked up many times. The rearrangement joins TRBV6-2 or TRBV6-3 to TRBJ2-7; 9 nucleotides match TRBD1. Losses at the gene ends were 6 bases for V and 7 bases for J; bases not matched to a gene: 7. There are 13 residues in the CDR3. Germline-derived CDR1 and CDR2 are MNHEY and SVGEGT. DNA of the CDR3: TGTGCCAGCAGGAGGGACAGGGAACGGGAGCAGTACTTC. This sequence encodes CASRRDREREQYF.

This clonotype appeared many times. The CDR3 region is CASTASGTVSNFGSGELFF. The CDR3 nucleotides are TGTGCCAGCACCGCTTCCGGGACAGTCTCGAACTTTGGATCCGGGGAGCTGTTTTTT. V and J are TRBV6-2 or TRBV6-3 and TRBJ2-2, with 7 bases that match TRBD1. The CDR3 totals 19 residues. The germline CDR1 and CDR2 sequences are MNHEY and SVGEGT. Trimming cost V 7 bases and J 6 bases; bases outside gene matches: 23.

The sample holds many counts of this clonotype. The chain carries TRBV7-3 and TRBJ2-1; D might be TRBD1 (6 bases). The germline gives CDR1 SGHTA, CDR2 FQGTGA. The CDR3 is 15 residues long. V was shortened by 8 bases and J by 6 bases, with 20 bases between the two germline ends. DNA of the CDR3: TGTGCCAGCCGTAACACCCCACAGGGTACCAATGAGCAGTTCTTC. It is translated as CASRNTPQGTNEQFF.

J is TRBJ1-5 and V is TRBV18, with D perhaps TRBD1 (6 bases). CDR3 length: 19 residues. CDR1 is KGHSH and CDR2 is LQKENI in the germline V gene. V lost 2 bases and J lost 0, with 20 bases in between. The CDR3 DNA reads TGTGCCAGCTCACCAATTGGGACAAGCGTTTATTATAGCAATCAGCCCCAGCATTTT. Translating it yields CASSPIGTSVYYSNQPQHF.

The table lists this clonotype with many counts. This chain joins TRBV5-1 and TRBJ2-1; 13 nucleotides agree with TRBD2. The junction had 8 bases not matched to a gene; V was cut back by 2 bases and J by 6 bases. Germline-derived CDR1 and CDR2 are SGHRS and YFSETQ. The CDR3 extends over 17 amino acids. As DNA, the CDR3 is TGCGCCAGCAGCTTAATCCCCACTAGCGGGAGGGGCAATGAGCAGTTCTTC. Amino acid sequence: CASSLIPTSGRGNEQFF.

This clonotype was recorded many times. J is TRBJ1-5 and V is TRBV10-2; D is uncertain. Germline V gene lookup returns CDR1 WSHSY and CDR2 SAAADI. The CDR3 loop spans 14 amino acids. Trimming took 6 bases from V and 4 from J, leaving 13 bases between them. The DNA for the CDR3 is TGCGCCAGCAGCCCAGGACCGCGAAATCAGCCCCAGCATTTT. Its protein is CASSPGPRNQPQHF.

This clonotype was counted many times. This chain uses TRBV14 with TRBJ2-7; D is unresolved. CDR1 is SGHDN, CDR2 FVKESK, per germline. V was trimmed by 4 bases and J by 6 bases, leaving 10 bases between them. The CDR3 has 12 residues. CDR3 bases: TGTGCCAGCAGCCCAGAAAGCCGCGAGCAGTACTTC. It yields the protein CASSPESREQYF.

This clonotype was detected many times. The J gene is TRBJ2-7, the V gene TRBV28, with 8 bases aligning to TRBD2. The trim removed 8 bases at V and 4 bases at J, leaving 7 bases unmatched. The CDR3 is 13 residues long. In germline, CDR1 is MDHEN, CDR2 SYDVKM. The CDR3 loop reads CASWGLESYEQYF. The CDR3 DNA sequence: TGTGCCAGCTGGGGACTAGAATCTTACGAGCAGTACTTC.

This clonotype was counted many times. This chain links TRBV29-1 with TRBJ2-3, with D tentatively TRBD1 (6 bases). From germline, CDR1 is SQVTM and CDR2 ANQGSEA. The V gene lost 3 bases and the J gene lost 4 bases, with 11 bases spanning the gap. The CDR3 contains 13 residues. CDR3 DNA sequence: TGCAGCGTTGATCGGCAGGGGCCAGATACGCAGTATTTT. As protein: CSVDRQGPDTQYF.

The chain uses TRBV12-3 or TRBV12-4 and TRBJ2-1; D remains ambiguous. The CDR3 runs 13 residues. V lost 3 bases and J lost 6, with 9 bases in between. CDR3 loop: CASSLLTTNEQFF. CDR3 DNA: TGTGCCAGCAGTTTGCTAACGACCAATGAGCAGTTCTTC.

This clonotype was detected a few times. This could be a read error, since a much larger clone is one nucleotide away. The rearrangement links TRBV3-1 to TRBJ2-1, with TRBD2 matching 12 bases. This CDR3 is 19 amino acids long. Germline-derived CDR1 and CDR2 are LGHDT and YNNKEL (reference sequence). This CDR3 reads CTSSQSRLAGALSYNEQFF. For the CDR3, the DNA is TGTACCAGCAGCCAAAGCCGACTAGCGGGGGCCCTCTCCTACAATGAGCAGTTCTTC.

In its sample, this clonotype was seen a few times. The chain links TRBV2 to TRBJ2-1; tentatively, D is TRBD2 (6 bases). Trimming stripped 8 bases from V and 10 bases from J, with 18 bases between. Per the germline V gene, CDR1 is SNHLY and CDR2 is FYNNEI. The CDR3 runs to 13 residues. CDR3 sequence reads: CASGNQLGGEQFF. DNA for the CDR3: TGTGCCAGCGGTAATCAGCTAGGAGGGGAGCAGTTCTTC.

This clonotype was recorded at least ten times. The chain combines TRBV10-3 with TRBJ2-7, with D perhaps TRBD2 (6 bases). Trimming took off 11 bases at V and 1 base at J, with 18 bases between the two ends. Germline CDR1 and CDR2: ENHRY and SYGVKD. The CDR3 consists of 14 residues. The CDR3 coding sequence is TGTGCCGTAAAGAACCGACTAGGTTCCTACGAGCAGTACTTC. It is translated as CAVKNRLGSYEQYF.